A single sample is the source of the 17 T cell receptor beta chains below, sequenced in a study of long-term antiretroviral therapy in people with HIV (dated by TCRdb to the early 2020s). The immunoSEQ hsTCRB v3.0 assay was used at survey level resolution to sequence the TRB variable region. TCRdb obtained this table from immuneACCESS and retained in-frame rearrangements with V and J assigned. These tables miss some clones; where compared with another copy, unresolved V genes account for less than half of the shortfall, and the remainder is unexplained. The sample includes about 25,000 clones, with roughly 80% observed a single time. Of the sample, roughly 10% falls within the top ten clones. Sequencing used unsorted PBMCs, obtained 1.1 years before starting antiretroviral therapy. The receptor source for this set is a woman aged 35 to 49 with HIV.

V usage is TRBV29-1 and J usage is TRBJ1-6, with D perhaps TRBD1 (5 bases). The CDR3 is 13 residues long. Germline lookup yields CDR1 SQVTM and CDR2 ANQGSEA. The germline V and J ends were trimmed by 5 bases and 9 bases, with 14 bases remaining between them. In DNA form, the CDR3 reads TGCAGCGTTTCACAGGATCGGAGTTCACCCCTCCACTTT. Its protein product is CSVSQDRSSPLHF.

V gene TRBV4-1 combines with J gene TRBJ2-7; the D is unclear. This CDR3 contains 15 residues. Germline CDR1 is MGHRA and CDR2 is YSYEKL. Trimming stripped 1 base from V and 1 base from J, with 11 bases between. The DNA of the CDR3 is TGCGCCAGCAGCCAAGCCTTAGCAACTTCCTACGAGCAGTACTTC. Protein product: CASSQALATSYEQYF.

V gene TRBV5-5 combines with J gene TRBJ1-1; D is unclear. CDR1 is SGHKS, CDR2 YYEKEE, per germline (reference sequence). This CDR3 comprises 14 residues. V lost 5 bases and J 4 bases, leaving 15 bases between the germline ends. The CDR3 sequence is CASRRALRSTEAFF. The CDR3, as DNA: TGTGCCAGCAGACGGGCCCTCCGGAGCACTGAAGCTTTCTTT.

This clone is a singleton in its sample. The CDR3 DNA follows: TGTGCCAGCGGGGGGGGCGGTCAGCCCCAGCATTTT. As protein: CASGGGGQPQHF. This chain uses TRBV6-1 with TRBJ1-5, with a tentative D call TRBD1 (6 bases). The CDR3 is made up of 12 amino acids. Germline assignment: CDR1 MNHNS and CDR2 SASEGT. Trimming took off 8 bases at V and 6 bases at J, with 11 bases between the two ends.

The V and J genes are TRBV2 and TRBJ1-2; D is possibly TRBD1 (5 bases). This CDR3 comprises 15 residues. Germline CDR1 SNHLY, CDR2 FYNNEI. V was shortened by 1 base and J by 6 bases, with 15 bases between the two germline ends. The CDR3 DNA sequence: TGTGCCAGCAGTGAAGTCGGGGCCCGGGGTGATGGCTACACCTTC. Translating it yields CASSEVGARGDGYTF.

The V and J genes are TRBV13 and TRBJ2-2, with no clear D. CDR3 length equals 14 residues. The germline gives CDR1 PRHDT, CDR2 FYEKMQ (reference sequence). V was pared by 5 bases and J by 7 bases, with 14 bases between. This CDR3 reads CASSEEGSGGELFF. CDR3 DNA: TGTGCCAGCAGCGAGGAAGGGTCAGGCGGGGAGCTGTTTTTT.

The chain couples TRBV7-8 to TRBJ2-2; no definite D call. V was clipped by 4 bases and J by 4 bases, with 7 bases between them. Germline-derived CDR1 and CDR2 are SGHVS and FQNEAQ. This CDR3 spans 13 amino acids. CDR3 sequence reads: CASSSLFTGELFF. For the CDR3, the DNA is TGTGCCAGCAGCTCATTATTCACCGGGGAGCTGTTTTTT.

The chain combines TRBV5-4 with TRBJ2-7; D remains ambiguous. Germline V gene sequence: CDR1 SGHNT, CDR2 YYREEE (reference sequence). The CDR3 totals 16 residues. With 1 base removed from V and 5 bases from J, the gap between germline ends came to 19 bases. The CDR3 sequence is CASSLLGRGKKDEQYF. The CDR3 bases are TGTGCCAGCAGCTTGCTGGGTCGAGGTAAAAAAGACGAGCAGTACTTC.

This clone turned up a few times. This rearrangement joins TRBV28 to TRBJ2-1; 11 bases line up with TRBD2. In germline, CDR1 is MDHEN, CDR2 SYDVKM. The CDR3 length is 15 residues. V dropped 7 bases and J dropped 6; count of bases not matched to a gene: 8. Here the CDR3 reads CASTLAGGPINEQFF. In DNA form, the CDR3 reads TGTGCCAGCACCTTAGCGGGAGGGCCTATCAATGAGCAGTTCTTC.

V gene TRBV7-2 combines with J gene TRBJ2-7; a possible D gene is TRBD1 (6 bases). CDR1 is SGHTA and CDR2 is FQGNSA in the germline V gene. Deletions cut 0 bases from V and 6 bases from J, with 15 bases between. CDR3 length equals 15 residues. DNA for the CDR3: TGTGCCAGCAGCTTAGCTTACAGGGCGATCGGCGAGCAGTACTTC. As protein: CASSLAYRAIGEQYF. Full variable domain (remainder filled in from reference TRBV7-2 and TRBJ2-7): GAGVSQSPSNKVTEKGKDVELRCDPISGHTALYWYRQSLGQGLEFLIYFQGNSAPDKSGLPSDRFSAERTGGSVSTLTIQRTQQEDSAVYLCASSLAYRAIGEQYFGPGTRLTVT.

The chain combines TRBV27 with TRBJ2-3, with 8 bases fitting TRBD2. V was pared by 6 bases and J by 4 bases, with 6 bases of the junction left unmatched. Germline V CDR1 and CDR2: MNHEY, SMNVEV (reference sequence). This CDR3 has 14 amino acids. The DNA for the CDR3 is TGTGCCAGCAGACTAGCGGAAAGACCAGATACGCAGTATTTT. It specifies CASRLAERPDTQYF.

The chain uses TRBV19 and TRBJ2-7; 7 positions agree with TRBD1. V lost 4 bases, J lost 7 bases, and 10 bases stayed unmatched. Per the germline V gene, CDR1 is LNHDA and CDR2 is SQIVND (reference sequence). The CDR3 totals 14 residues. As DNA, the CDR3 is TGTGCCAGTAGTACCGACGGACAGGCAGTAGAGCAGTACTTC. Its translation: CASSTDGQAVEQYF.

V usage is TRBV29-1 and J usage is TRBJ1-1; D possibly corresponds to TRBD1 (6 bases). V was clipped by 4 bases and J by 0 bases, with 9 bases between them. The germline V gene has CDR1 SQVTM and CDR2 ANQGSEA. The CDR3 runs 13 residues. The CDR3 region is CSVGQEMNTEAFF. Written as DNA, the CDR3 is TGCAGCGTTGGACAGGAAATGAACACTGAAGCTTTCTTT.

The chain joins TRBV11-3 to TRBJ2-5, with D possibly TRBD1 on 5 matching bases. This CDR3 has 15 residues. Trimming cost V 0 bases and J 4 bases, with 12 bases left between them. The germline V gene has CDR1 SGHNT and CDR2 YENEEA. In DNA, the CDR3 is TGTGCCAGCAGCTTAGATGGGTCAGGGTCAGAGACCCAGTACTTC. Translation gives CASSLDGSGSETQYF.

The genes are TRBV29-1 and TRBJ2-3; D is undetermined. Germline V CDR1 and CDR2: SQVTM, ANQGSEA. There are 14 residues in the CDR3. V dropped 4 bases and J dropped 1 base, with 12 bases sitting between them. In nucleotides, the CDR3 is TGCAGCGTTGTGGCGGACCTCGGCACAGATACGCAGTATTTT. Translating it yields CSVVADLGTDTQYF.

The chain is built from TRBV11-2 and TRBJ2-7, with D perhaps given as TRBD1 or TRBD2 (6 bases each). This CDR3 has 16 amino acids. Germline values: CDR1 SGHAT, CDR2 FQNNGV. V lost 0 bases to trimming and J lost 10 bases, with 22 bases between them. The CDR3 protein is CASSLDRGQGGIEQYF. For the CDR3, the DNA is TGTGCCAGCAGCTTAGATCGGGGGCAGGGCGGTATAGAACAGTACTTC.

CDR3 sequence reads: CASSAGTGGSYEQYF. CDR3 sequence (DNA): TGTGCCAGTAGTGCCGGGACAGGGGGCTCTTACGAGCAGTACTTC. The chain uses TRBV19 and TRBJ2-7; TRBD1 aligns across 12 bases. J was trimmed by 4 bases and V by 5 bases; bases with no gene match: 6. Looked up from germline, CDR1 is LNHDA and CDR2 is SQIVND (reference sequence). The CDR3 runs 15 residues.